This T cell receptor (beta chain) was retrieved from a study of blood T cell repertoires in COVID-19. Study-wide context: From the United States, Italy and Spain came samples of acute and convalescent COVID-19. T cells, B-cell-depleted T cells, or PBMCs provided the cDNA or gDNA that served as material.

CDR1 and CDR2 (germline): SNHLY, FYNNEI. V was clipped by 7 bases and J by 1 base, with 7 bases between them. The CDR3 totals 12 residues. In the original processing: Reference gene primer amplification gave estimated nucleated cell counts. Some clones are missing from TCRdb's copy, which holds only in-frame ones; the method was immunoSEQ multiplex PCR. The D gene and trimming were derived from the DNA, and the V and J assignments and clone size from that table. Among about 360,000 clones listed, about 86% were seen once. Seattle patients were enrolled during active infection and followed longitudinally.

The sequencing input was peripheral blood. The clonotype originates from a woman in her sixties or seventies with COVID-19, enrolled during active disease. This rearrangement joins TRBV2 to TRBJ1-1; D remains ambiguous. CDR3 coding DNA: TGTGCCAGCAAACACAGGAACACTGAAGCTTTCTTT. The encoded protein is CASKHRNTEAFF.